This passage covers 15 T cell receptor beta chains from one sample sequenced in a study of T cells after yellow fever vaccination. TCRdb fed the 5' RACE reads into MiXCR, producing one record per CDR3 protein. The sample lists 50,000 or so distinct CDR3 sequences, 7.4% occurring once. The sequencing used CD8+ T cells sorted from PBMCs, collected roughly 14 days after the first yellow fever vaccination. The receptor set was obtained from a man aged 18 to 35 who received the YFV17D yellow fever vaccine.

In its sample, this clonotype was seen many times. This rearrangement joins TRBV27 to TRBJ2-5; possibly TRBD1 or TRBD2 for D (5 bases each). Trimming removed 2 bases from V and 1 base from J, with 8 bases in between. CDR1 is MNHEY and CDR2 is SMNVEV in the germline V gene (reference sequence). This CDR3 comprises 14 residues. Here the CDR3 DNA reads TGTGCCAGCAGTTTACTGGGGGTCCAAGAGACCCAGTACTTC. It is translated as CASSLLGVQETQYF.

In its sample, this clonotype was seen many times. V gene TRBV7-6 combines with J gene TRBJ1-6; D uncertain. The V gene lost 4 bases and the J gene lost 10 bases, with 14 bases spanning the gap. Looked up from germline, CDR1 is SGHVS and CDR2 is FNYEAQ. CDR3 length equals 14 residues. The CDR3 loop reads CASSSSGSRSPLHF. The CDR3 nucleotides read TGTGCCAGCAGCTCTAGCGGGAGCCGGTCACCCCTCCACTTT.

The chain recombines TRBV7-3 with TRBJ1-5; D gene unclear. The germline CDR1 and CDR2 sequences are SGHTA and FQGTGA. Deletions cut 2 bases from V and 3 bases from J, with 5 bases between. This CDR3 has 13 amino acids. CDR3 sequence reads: CASSLSPNQPQHF. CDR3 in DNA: TGTGCCAGCAGCTTATCCCCCAATCAGCCCCAGCATTTT.

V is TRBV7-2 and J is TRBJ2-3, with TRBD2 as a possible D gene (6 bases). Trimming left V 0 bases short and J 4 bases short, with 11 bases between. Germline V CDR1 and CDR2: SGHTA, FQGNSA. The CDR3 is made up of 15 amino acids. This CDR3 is CASSLAGEVSDTQYF. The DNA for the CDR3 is TGTGCCAGCAGCTTAGCGGGGGAGGTCTCAGATACGCAGTATTTT. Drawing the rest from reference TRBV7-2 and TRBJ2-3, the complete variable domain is GAGVSQSPSNKVTEKGKDVELRCDPISGHTALYWYRQSLGQGLEFLIYFQGNSAPDKSGLPSDRFSAERTGGSVSTLTIQRTQQEDSAVYLCASSLAGEVSDTQYFGPGTRLTVL.

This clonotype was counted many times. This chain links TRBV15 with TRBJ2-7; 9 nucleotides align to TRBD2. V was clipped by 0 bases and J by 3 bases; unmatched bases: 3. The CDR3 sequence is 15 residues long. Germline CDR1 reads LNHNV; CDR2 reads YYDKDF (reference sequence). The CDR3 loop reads CATSREPSGDYEQYF. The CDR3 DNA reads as TGTGCCACCAGCAGAGAACCTAGCGGGGACTACGAGCAGTACTTC.

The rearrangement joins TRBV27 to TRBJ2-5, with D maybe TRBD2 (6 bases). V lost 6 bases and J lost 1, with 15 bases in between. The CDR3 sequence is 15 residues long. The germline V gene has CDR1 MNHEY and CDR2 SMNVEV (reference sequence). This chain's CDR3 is CASSPRERLQETQYF. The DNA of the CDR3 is TGTGCCAGCAGCCCCCGGGAGCGGCTCCAAGAGACCCAGTACTTC.

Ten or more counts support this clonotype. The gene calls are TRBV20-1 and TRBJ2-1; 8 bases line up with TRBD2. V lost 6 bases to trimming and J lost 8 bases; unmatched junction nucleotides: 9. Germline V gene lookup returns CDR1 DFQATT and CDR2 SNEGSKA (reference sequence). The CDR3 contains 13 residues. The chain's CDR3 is CSANQGLADEQFF. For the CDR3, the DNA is TGCAGTGCAAACCAAGGACTAGCCGATGAGCAGTTCTTC.

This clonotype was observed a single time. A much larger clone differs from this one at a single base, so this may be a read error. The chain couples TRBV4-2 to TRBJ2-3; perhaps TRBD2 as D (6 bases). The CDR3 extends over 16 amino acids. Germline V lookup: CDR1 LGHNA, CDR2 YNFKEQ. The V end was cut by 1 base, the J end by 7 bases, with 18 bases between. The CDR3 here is CASSQVRGTLTHTQYF. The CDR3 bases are TGTGCCAGCAGCCAAGTACGTGGGACTTTAACTCATACGCAGTATTTT.

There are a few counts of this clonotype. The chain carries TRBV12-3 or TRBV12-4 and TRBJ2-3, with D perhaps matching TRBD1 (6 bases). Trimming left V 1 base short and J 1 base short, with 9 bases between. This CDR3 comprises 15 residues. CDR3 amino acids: CASSLVGQGTDTQYF. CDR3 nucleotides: TGTGCCAGCAGTTTAGTGGGACAAGGCACAGATACGCAGTATTTT.

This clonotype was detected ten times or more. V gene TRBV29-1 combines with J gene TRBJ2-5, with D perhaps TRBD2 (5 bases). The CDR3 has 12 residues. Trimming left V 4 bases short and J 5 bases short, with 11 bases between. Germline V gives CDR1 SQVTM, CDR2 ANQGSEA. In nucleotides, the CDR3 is TGCAGCGTTGTTATGCGGGTGGAGACCCAGTACTTC. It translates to CSVVMRVETQYF.

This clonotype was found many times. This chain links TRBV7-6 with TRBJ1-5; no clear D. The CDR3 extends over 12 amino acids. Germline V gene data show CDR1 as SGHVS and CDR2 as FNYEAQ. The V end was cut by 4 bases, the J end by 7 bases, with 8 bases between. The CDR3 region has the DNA TGTGCCAGCAGCTCGGCAGGACAGCCCCAGCATTTT. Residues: CASSSAGQPQHF.

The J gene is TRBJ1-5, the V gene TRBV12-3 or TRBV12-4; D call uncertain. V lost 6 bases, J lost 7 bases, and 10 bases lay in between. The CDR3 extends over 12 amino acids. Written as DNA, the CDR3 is TGTGCCAGCAGATACGATTGGCAGCCCCAGCATTTT. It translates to CASRYDWQPQHF.

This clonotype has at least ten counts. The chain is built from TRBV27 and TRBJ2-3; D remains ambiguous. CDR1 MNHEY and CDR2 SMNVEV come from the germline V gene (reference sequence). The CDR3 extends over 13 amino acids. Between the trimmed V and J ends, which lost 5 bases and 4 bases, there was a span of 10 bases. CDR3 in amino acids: CASSPAIADTQYF. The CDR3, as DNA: TGTGCCAGCAGTCCAGCGATAGCAGATACGCAGTATTTT.

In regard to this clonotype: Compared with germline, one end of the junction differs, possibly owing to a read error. The CDR3 sequence is CASSLGPYPIGTGLTDTHYF. The CDR3 bases are TGTGCCAGCAGCTTAGGCCCTTACCCCATCGGGACAGGGTTGACTGATACGCATTATTTT. The chain is built from TRBV11-2 and TRBJ2-3, with 9 nucleotides matching TRBD1. Germline-derived CDR1 and CDR2 are SGHAT and FQNNGV. The CDR3 contains 20 residues.

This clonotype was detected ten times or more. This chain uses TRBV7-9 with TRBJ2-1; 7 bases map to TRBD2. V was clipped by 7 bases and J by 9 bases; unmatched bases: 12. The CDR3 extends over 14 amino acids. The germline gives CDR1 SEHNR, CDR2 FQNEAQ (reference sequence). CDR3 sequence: CASNRGDRISEQFF. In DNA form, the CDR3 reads TGTGCCAGCAATCGGGGGGACCGGATAAGTGAGCAGTTCTTC.